Described below is a single T cell receptor beta chain sequence and its context. This sample is part of a study of blood T cell repertoires in COVID-19. Study as a whole: Samples of COVID-19 (acute and convalescent) were obtained from the United States, Italy and Spain.

Here immunoSEQ multiplex PCR was the method, and the copy in TCRdb shows in-frame clones only, minus some. The table has roughly 310,000 clones, about nine tenths seen once. The CDR3 sequence is 14 residues long. V lost 6 bases, J lost 0 bases, and 10 bases lay in between. The germline CDR1 and CDR2 sequences are KGHDR and SFDVKD. The chain joins TRBV24-1 to TRBJ1-1; D is unclear. This TCR was recovered from a woman aged 40 to 50 who had recovered from COVID-19. The sample consisted of PBMCs or T cells enriched from blood (not recorded which). In nucleotides, the CDR3 is TGTGCCACCAGTTCATCGGGGATGAACACTGAAGCTTTCTTT. Protein product: CATSSSGMNTEAFF.